The present T cell receptor (beta chain) was sequenced within a study of CD8+CD57+ T cells in acquired aplastic anemia. Study overall: Yields of DNA that came from sorted CD4+ and CD8+ cells averaged roughly 3.2 ug.

Study results and limitations: Common to patients and controls were twenty-nine CD8+ CDR3 sequences.

Notes on this clonotype: Its antigen is not known.

The junction had 4 bases not matched to a gene; V was cut back by 3 bases and J by 6 bases. The CDR3 has 14 residues. Germline V gives CDR1 KGHDR, CDR2 SFDVKD. The template used for profiling TCR beta VDJ and CDR3 was genomic DNA. From the reads, TCRdb called clonotypes with MiXCR, one entry per CDR3 protein. The sample contains 100,000 to 120,000 distinct CDR3 sequences, roughly 50% of which appear only once. Sequencing was carried out using sorted CD4+, CD8+, or CD8+CD57+ T cells (not recorded which) from PBMCs. The chain joins TRBV24-1 to TRBJ2-3; the match to TRBD2 covers 8 bases. The receptor was derived from a human donor in good health, serving as a control. As DNA, the CDR3 is TGTGCCACCAGTGATACGGGACTAGTTGATACGCAGTATTTT. It encodes CATSDTGLVDTQYF.